The 26 T cell receptor beta chains listed next were all sequenced from one sample in a study of blood T cell repertoires in COVID-19. Method: immunoSEQ multiplex PCR; TCRdb's copy keeps in-frame clones and lacks some. The sample carries 650,000 to 800,000 clones, just under 90% recorded once. Sequenced input: peripheral blood. These receptors all come from a woman in her late teens or twenties with acute or convalescent COVID-19.

The chain's CDR3 is CASSLDLGTEAFF. The CDR3 DNA reads TGTGCCAGCAGCTTAGACCTCGGCACTGAAGCTTTCTTT. This chain links TRBV7-7 with TRBJ1-1, with D hard to call. This CDR3 has 13 amino acids. Between the trimmed V and J ends, which lost 1 base and 4 bases, there was a span of 7 bases. Per germline, CDR1 SSHAT and CDR2 FNYEAQ (reference sequence).

This sequence joins TRBV3-1 (or the pseudogene TRBV3-2) and TRBJ1-2; the D gene is possibly TRBD1 (6 bases). The CDR3 loop spans 15 amino acids. Germline CDR1 and CDR2: LGHDT and YNNKEL (reference sequence). V was clipped by 1 base and J by 3 bases, with 12 bases between them. The CDR3, as DNA: TGTGCCAGCAGCCAAGGCCCCGCAGGGGACTATGGCTACACCTTC. This translates into CASSQGPAGDYGYTF.

This rearrangement joins TRBV27 to TRBJ1-5, with D possibly being TRBD1 (6 bases). CDR1 and CDR2 from the germline V gene are MNHEY and SMNVEV (reference sequence). This CDR3 contains 17 residues. The V end was cut by 5 bases, the J end by 4 bases, with 21 bases between. As DNA, the CDR3 is TGTGCCAGCAGTCTAACCCCTGGCAGGGGTGGGAATCAGCCCCAGCATTTT. It specifies CASSLTPGRGGNQPQHF.

The chain links TRBV5-8 to TRBJ1-2, with 7 bases that match TRBD1. V lost 0 bases and J lost 8; bases outside the gene matches: 1. The length of the CDR3 is 12 residues. Germline lookup yields CDR1 SGHTS and CDR2 YDEGEE. This CDR3 reads CASSLDRGGYTF. As DNA, the CDR3 is TGTGCCAGCAGCTTGGACAGGGGCGGCTACACCTTC.

The V and J genes are TRBV19 and TRBJ2-2; TRBD1 matches 8 bases. CDR3 size: 17 residues. Germline V CDR1 and CDR2: LNHDA, SQIVND (reference sequence). The trim removed 5 bases at V and 3 bases at J, leaving 11 bases unmatched. In DNA form, the CDR3 reads TGTGCCAGTAGTCCTACCAGGGGGCGCGGGGACACCGGGGAGCTGTTTTTT. Encoded protein: CASSPTRGRGDTGELFF.

The rearrangement uses TRBV14 and TRBJ1-4, with TRBD1 matching 7 bases. The V segment lost 1 base and the J segment 11 bases; nucleotides outside the gene matches: 4. Per germline, CDR1 SGHDN and CDR2 FVKESK. This CDR3 region has 13 residues. CDR3 nucleotides: TGTGCCAGCAGCCAAGTTGGGACAGACAAACTGTTTTTT. It specifies CASSQVGTDKLFF.

This chain connects TRBV7-2 to TRBJ1-2, with a tentative D call TRBD1 (6 bases). The CDR3 runs 14 residues. Germline V CDR1 and CDR2: SGHTA, FQGNSA. The V gene lost 1 base and the J gene lost 5 bases, with 11 bases spanning the gap. The CDR3 DNA reads as TGTGCCAGCAGCTTAGTGCCAGGGGAATATGGCTACACCTTC. Residues: CASSLVPGEYGYTF.

The chain joins TRBV3-1 (or the pseudogene TRBV3-2) to TRBJ2-1, with 7 bases that match TRBD2. The V segment lost 4 bases and the J segment 8 bases; nucleotides outside the gene matches: 5. The CDR3 is 13 residues long. Germline V gene data show CDR1 as LGHDT and CDR2 as YNNKEL (reference sequence). The CDR3 protein is CASSRDYGDEQFF. CDR3 in DNA: TGTGCCAGCAGCCGGGACTATGGGGATGAGCAGTTCTTC.

The chain has TRBV25-1 and TRBJ2-7, with 8 bases fitting TRBD1. The CDR3 extends over 15 amino acids. Trimming cost V 3 bases and J 5 bases; bases outside gene matches: 9. Germline V gene data show CDR1 as MGHDK and CDR2 as SYGVNS. In nucleotides, the CDR3 is TGTGCCAGCAGTGATCCTGGGGACAGGCCCCACGAGCAGTACTTC. Translation: CASSDPGDRPHEQYF.

The chain joins TRBV6-5 to TRBJ2-3; D is undetermined. V was pared by 2 bases and J by 1 base, with 7 bases between. The CDR3 totals 14 residues. Germline-derived CDR1 and CDR2 are MNHEY and SVGAGI. The CDR3 coding sequence is TGTGCCAGCAGTTACGCGGTGGGCACAGATACGCAGTATTTT. The encoded protein is CASSYAVGTDTQYF.

The genes are TRBV13 and TRBJ2-3; TRBD1 matches 8 bases. CDR3 length: 16 amino acids. CDR1 PRHDT and CDR2 FYEKMQ come from the germline V gene (reference sequence). Trimming cost V 2 bases and J 8 bases; bases outside gene matches: 12. As DNA, the CDR3 is TGTGCCAGCAGCTTAAGGACAGGGCTATCCTTACGTACGCAGTATTTT. Amino acids: CASSLRTGLSLRTQYF.

The chain couples TRBV12-3 or TRBV12-4 to TRBJ1-2, with D perhaps TRBD1 (5 bases). The CDR3 runs to 12 residues. V lost 7 bases, J lost 7 bases, and 13 bases lay in between. The CDR3 region has the DNA TGTGCCAGCATGGGGGAGGGCGCTGGCTACACCTTC. Its protein product is CASMGEGAGYTF.

V is TRBV7-2 and J is TRBJ1-3; D is ambiguous. Deletions cut 2 bases from V and 4 bases from J, with 15 bases between. Germline V gene data show CDR1 as SGHTA and CDR2 as FQGNSA. This CDR3 comprises 16 residues. CDR3 loop: CASSLSGQDPGNTIYF. CDR3 coding DNA: TGTGCCAGCAGCTTATCAGGCCAGGATCCGGGAAACACCATATATTTT.

This chain joins TRBV7-2 and TRBJ1-5, with 10 nucleotides matching TRBD1. The ends lost 6 bases at V and 6 bases at J; junction bases unmatched: 5. The CDR3 covers 14 residues. Germline V gene data show CDR1 as SGHTA and CDR2 as FQGNSA. CDR3 bases: TGTGCCAGCAGTCAAGACAGGGGGCCTCAGCCCCAGCATTTT. Amino acids: CASSQDRGPQPQHF.

The rearrangement links TRBV27 to TRBJ2-5, with TRBD2 matching 12 bases. The CDR3 extends over 16 amino acids. The germline gives CDR1 MNHEY, CDR2 SMNVEV (reference sequence). V shed 7 bases, J shed 4 bases, and the junction held 10 bases outside the gene matches. This CDR3 reads CASTPSGGACGETQYF. In nucleotides, the CDR3 is TGTGCCAGCACCCCTAGCGGGGGGGCCTGTGGAGAGACCCAGTACTTC.

This chain connects TRBV30 to TRBJ1-3; D ambiguous. Germline V gene lookup returns CDR1 GTSNPN and CDR2 SVGIG (reference sequence). V shed 2 bases and J shed 0 bases, with 11 bases lying between them. The length of the CDR3 is 15 residues. The CDR3 sequence: CAWSTTPISGNTIYF. In DNA, the CDR3 is TGTGCCTGGAGTACCACTCCAATCTCTGGAAACACCATATATTTT.

Remarks on this clone: Other DNA sequences in the same sample also yield this CDR3. The chain is built from TRBV12-5 and TRBJ2-7; D call uncertain. Trimming left V 1 base short and J 4 bases short, with 5 bases between. Germline lookup yields CDR1 LGHNT and CDR2 FRNRAP. CDR3 length equals 12 residues. Written as DNA, the CDR3 is TGTGCTAGTGGTTTGGGAGGATACGAGCAGTACTTC. Amino acids: CASGLGGYEQYF. The full variable domain, completed using reference TRBV12-5 and TRBJ2-7, is DARVTQTPRHKVTEMGQEVTMRCQPILGHNTVFWYRQTMMQGLELLAYFRNRAPLDDSGMPKDRFSAEMPDATLATLKIQPSEPRDSAVYFCASGLGGYEQYFGPGTRLTVT.

This clone was seen once. V and J are TRBV10-3 and TRBJ1-2; D uncertain. V lost 6 bases and J lost 8, with 13 bases in between. The CDR3 contains 12 residues. Germline V gene lookup returns CDR1 ENHRY and CDR2 SYGVKD. This CDR3 is CAIRELRYGYTF. The CDR3 DNA follows: TGTGCCATCAGGGAGCTTCGGTACGGCTACACCTTC.

About this clone: The sample carries other DNA sequences with the same CDR3. CDR3 sequence reads: CASSITGNYGYTF. The CDR3 DNA reads as TGTGCCAGTAGTATTACAGGGAACTATGGCTACACCTTC. V is TRBV19 and J is TRBJ1-2; a weak D match, TRBD1 (6 bases). CDR1 and CDR2 from the germline V gene are LNHDA and SQIVND (reference sequence). The CDR3 loop spans 13 amino acids. The V end was cut by 3 bases, the J end by 2 bases, with 7 bases between. The full variable domain, in which reference TRBV19 and TRBJ1-2 provide the parts outside the CDR3, is DGGITQSPKYLFRKEGQNVTLSCEQNLNHDAMYWYRQDPGQGLRLIYYSQIVNDFQKGDIAEGYSVSREKKESFPLTVTSAQKNPTAFYLCASSITGNYGYTFGSGTRLTVV.

V and J are TRBV2 and TRBJ1-2, with 10 bases that match TRBD1. The CDR3 totals 14 residues. The ends lost 4 bases at V and 4 bases at J; junction bases unmatched: 3. From germline, CDR1 is SNHLY and CDR2 FYNNEI. DNA for the CDR3: TGTGCCAGCAGTGGACAGGGGGCGGCCTATGGCTACACCTTC. As protein: CASSGQGAAYGYTF.

The J gene is TRBJ2-1, the V gene TRBV5-4, with 8 bases aligning to TRBD2. Trimming removed 0 bases from V and 6 bases from J; junction bases left unmatched: 11. This CDR3 is built from 17 residues. Germline V gene data show CDR1 as SGHNT and CDR2 as YYREEE (reference sequence). CDR3 sequence (DNA): TGTGCCAGCAGCTTGGCGGCTGGGGCTAGCGGGCGCAATGAGCAGTTCTTC. As protein: CASSLAAGASGRNEQFF.

This clone was counted only a few times. The CDR3 bases are TGTGCCAGCAGCCACGGTAGGGGGAAGAGTGAAGCTTTCTTT. Translated, it gives CASSHGRGKSEAFF. The rearrangement uses TRBV6-2 or TRBV6-3 and TRBJ1-1, with D tentatively TRBD1 (6 bases). V was pared by 6 bases and J by 7 bases, with 18 bases between. This CDR3 comprises 14 residues. Germline V lookup: CDR1 MNHEY, CDR2 SVGEGT.

This clone has only a few counts. The chain carries TRBV18 and TRBJ1-2; D unresolved. The germline V gene encodes CDR1 KGHSH and CDR2 LQKENI. CDR3 length equals 15 residues. The germline V and J ends were trimmed by 2 bases and 3 bases, with 13 bases remaining between them. The CDR3 loop is CASSPSRGRDYGYTF. CDR3 nucleotide sequence: TGTGCCAGCTCACCATCACGTGGGCGGGACTATGGCTACACCTTC.

The chain couples TRBV12-5 to TRBJ2-1, with TRBD2 matching over 9 bases. From germline, CDR1 is LGHNT and CDR2 FRNRAP. CDR3 length: 15 residues. Losses at the gene ends were 5 bases for V and 6 bases for J; bases not matched to a gene: 8. This CDR3 reads CASGPLAGATNEQFF. CDR3 coding DNA: TGTGCTAGTGGTCCGTTAGCGGGGGCAACCAATGAGCAGTTCTTC.

V is TRBV2 and J is TRBJ1-3, with 7 bases that match TRBD1. The V segment lost 6 bases and the J segment 2 bases; nucleotides outside the gene matches: 1. This CDR3 contains 13 residues. Per the germline V gene, CDR1 is SNHLY and CDR2 is FYNNEI. CDR3 sequence: CASRGTAGNTIYF. CDR3 nucleotide sequence: TGTGCCAGCAGGGGGACAGCTGGAAACACCATATATTTT.

In nucleotides, the CDR3 is TGTGCCAGCAGTCGTGAATCAGGTAGCACAGATACGCAGTATTTT. Translated: CASSRESGSTDTQYF. The chain uses TRBV6-5 and TRBJ2-3; D unclear. The CDR3 is 15 residues long. Germline assignment: CDR1 MNHEY and CDR2 SVGAGI. The V end lost 5 bases, the J end lost 0 bases, and 12 bases lay between the germline ends.